Here is one T cell receptor (beta chain) with its context. Under the authors' procedure: Amplified reference gene primers provided the basis for estimating nucleated cell counts. TCRdb's table, derived via immunoSEQ multiplex PCR, lists solely in-frame clones and lacks some. V and J calls and clone size are as listed in that table; D and trimming were resolved from the DNA. The data contain fewer than 70,000 clones, roughly 87% of them seen just once; the ten biggest clones take up 8% to 10%. Deletions cut 4 bases from V and 5 bases from J, with 21 bases between. CDR3 length equals 16 residues. Germline CDR1 SGHNT, CDR2 YYREEE (reference sequence). The entry originates in a study of blood T cell repertoires in COVID-19. About the study: T cells, B-cell-depleted T cells, or PBMCs supplied cDNA or gDNA.

The sample was peripheral blood. This receptor was taken from a middle-aged man with active COVID-19. The V gene is TRBV5-4, the J gene TRBJ2-5; TRBD2 is a possible D gene (5 bases). CDR3 amino acids: CASSGGSGNTGETQYF. The CDR3, as DNA: TGTGCCAGCAGCGGCGGAAGCGGAAACACCGGGGAGACCCAGTACTTC.